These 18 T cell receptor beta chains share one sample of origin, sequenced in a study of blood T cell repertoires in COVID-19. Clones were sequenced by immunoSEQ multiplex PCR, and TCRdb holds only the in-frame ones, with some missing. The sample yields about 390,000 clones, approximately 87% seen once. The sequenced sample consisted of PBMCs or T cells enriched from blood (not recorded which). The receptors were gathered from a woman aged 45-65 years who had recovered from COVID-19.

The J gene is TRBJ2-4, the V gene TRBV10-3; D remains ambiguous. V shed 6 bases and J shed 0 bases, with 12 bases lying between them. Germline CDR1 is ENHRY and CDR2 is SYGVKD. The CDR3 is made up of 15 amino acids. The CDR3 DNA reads TGTGCCATCAGGTCGGAGACTCTAGCCAAAAACATTCAGTACTTC. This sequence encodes CAIRSETLAKNIQYF.

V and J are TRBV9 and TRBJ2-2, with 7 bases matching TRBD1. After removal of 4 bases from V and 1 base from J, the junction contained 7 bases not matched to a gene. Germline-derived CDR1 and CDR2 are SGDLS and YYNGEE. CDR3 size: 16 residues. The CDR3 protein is CASSHRGGLNTGELFF. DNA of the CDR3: TGTGCCAGCAGCCATCGAGGGGGCCTGAACACCGGGGAGCTGTTTTTT.

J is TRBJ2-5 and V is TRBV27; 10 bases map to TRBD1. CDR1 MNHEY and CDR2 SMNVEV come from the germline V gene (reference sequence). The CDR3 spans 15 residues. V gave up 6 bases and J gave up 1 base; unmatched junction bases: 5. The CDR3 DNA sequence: TGTGCCAGCAGGTGGACAGGGGGTATCCAAGAGACCCAGTACTTC. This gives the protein CASRWTGGIQETQYF.

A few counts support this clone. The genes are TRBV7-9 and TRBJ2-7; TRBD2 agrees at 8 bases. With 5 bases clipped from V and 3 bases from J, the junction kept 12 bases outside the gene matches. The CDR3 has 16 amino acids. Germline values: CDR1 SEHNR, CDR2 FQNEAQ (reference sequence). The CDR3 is CASSPPRGGHHYEQYF. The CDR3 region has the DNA TGTGCCAGCAGCCCGCCCCGGGGGGGACACCACTACGAGCAGTACTTC.

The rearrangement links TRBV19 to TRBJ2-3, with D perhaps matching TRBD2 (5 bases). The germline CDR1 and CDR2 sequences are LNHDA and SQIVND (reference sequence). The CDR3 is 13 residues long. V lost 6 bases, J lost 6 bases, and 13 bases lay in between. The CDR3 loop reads CASRRAPADTQYF. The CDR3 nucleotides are TGTGCCAGTAGGAGGGCCCCTGCGGATACGCAGTATTTT.

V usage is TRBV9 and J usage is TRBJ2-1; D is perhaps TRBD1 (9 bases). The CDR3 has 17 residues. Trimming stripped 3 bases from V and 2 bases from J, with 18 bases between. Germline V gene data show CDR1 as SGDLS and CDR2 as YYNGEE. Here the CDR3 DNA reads TGTGCCAGCAGCGGACGGGAGGGGACAGGGACCTACAATGAGCAGTTCTTC. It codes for CASSGREGTGTYNEQFF.

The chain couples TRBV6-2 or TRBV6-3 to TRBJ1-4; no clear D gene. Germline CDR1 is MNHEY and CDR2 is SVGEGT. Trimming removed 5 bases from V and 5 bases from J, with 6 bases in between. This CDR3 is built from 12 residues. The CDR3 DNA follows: TGTGCCAGCAGTGCCTACAATGAAAAACTGTTTTTT. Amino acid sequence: CASSAYNEKLFF.

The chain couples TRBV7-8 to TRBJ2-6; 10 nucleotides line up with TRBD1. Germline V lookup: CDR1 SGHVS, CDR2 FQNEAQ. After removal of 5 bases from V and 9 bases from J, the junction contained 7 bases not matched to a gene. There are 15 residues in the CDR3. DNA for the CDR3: TGTGCCAGCAGCCCGGGGACAGGGGCTGGCAACGTCCTGACTTTC. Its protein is CASSPGTGAGNVLTF.

As DNA, the CDR3 is TGTGCCAGCAGCCCCGAAAGACAGGGACAAGCTTTCTTT. It yields the protein CASSPERQGQAFF. The chain links TRBV7-2 to TRBJ1-1; 7 nucleotides agree with TRBD1. J was trimmed by 9 bases and V by 5 bases; bases with no gene match: 9. The CDR3 spans 13 residues. Per germline, CDR1 SGHTA and CDR2 FQGNSA.

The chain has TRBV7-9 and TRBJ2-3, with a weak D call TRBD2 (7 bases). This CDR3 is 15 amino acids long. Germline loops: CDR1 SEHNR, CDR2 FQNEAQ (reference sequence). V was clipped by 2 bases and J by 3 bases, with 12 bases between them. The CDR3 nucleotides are TGTGCCAGCAGCTTACCAGCGGGGACAACAGATACGCAGTATTTT. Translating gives CASSLPAGTTDTQYF.

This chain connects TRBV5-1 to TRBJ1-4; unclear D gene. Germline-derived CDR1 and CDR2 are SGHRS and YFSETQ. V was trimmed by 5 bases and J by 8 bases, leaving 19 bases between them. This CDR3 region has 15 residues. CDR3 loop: CASRDSPGLGEKLFF. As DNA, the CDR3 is TGCGCCAGCAGGGATTCCCCCGGACTTGGGGAAAAACTGTTTTTT.

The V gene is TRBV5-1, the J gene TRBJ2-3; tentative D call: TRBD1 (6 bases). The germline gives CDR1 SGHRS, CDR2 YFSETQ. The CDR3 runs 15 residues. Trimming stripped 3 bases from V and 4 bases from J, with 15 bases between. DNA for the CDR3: TGCGCCAGCAGCTCGCAGGGGACCGCTGCAGATACGCAGTATTTT. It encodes CASSSQGTAADTQYF.

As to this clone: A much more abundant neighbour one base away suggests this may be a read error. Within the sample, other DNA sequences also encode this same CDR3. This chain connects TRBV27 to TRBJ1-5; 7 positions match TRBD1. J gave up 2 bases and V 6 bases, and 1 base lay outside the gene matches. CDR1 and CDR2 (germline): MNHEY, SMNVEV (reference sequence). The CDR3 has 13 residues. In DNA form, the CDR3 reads TGTGCCAGCAGAGGACAGGGCAATCAGCCCCAGCATTTT. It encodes CASRGQGNQPQHF.

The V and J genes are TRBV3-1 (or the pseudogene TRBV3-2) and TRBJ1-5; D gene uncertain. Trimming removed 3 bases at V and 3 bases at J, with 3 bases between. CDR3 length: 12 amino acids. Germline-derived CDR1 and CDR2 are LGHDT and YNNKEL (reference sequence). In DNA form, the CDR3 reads TGTGCCAGCAGCCATCTCAATCAGCCCCAGCATTTT. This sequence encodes CASSHLNQPQHF.

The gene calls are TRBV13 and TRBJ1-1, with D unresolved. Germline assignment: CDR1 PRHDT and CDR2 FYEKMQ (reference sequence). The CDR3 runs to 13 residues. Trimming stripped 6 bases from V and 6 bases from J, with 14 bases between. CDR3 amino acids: CASSLRVIAEAFF. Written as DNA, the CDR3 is TGTGCCAGCAGTTTGCGGGTCATCGCTGAAGCTTTCTTT.

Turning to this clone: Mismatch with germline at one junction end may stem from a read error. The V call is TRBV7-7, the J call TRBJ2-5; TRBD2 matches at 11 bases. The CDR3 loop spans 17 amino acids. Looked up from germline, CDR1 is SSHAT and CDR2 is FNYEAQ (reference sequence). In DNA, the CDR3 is TGTGCTAGCAGCCGAGGTCAGACTAGCGGGGACGGGGAGACCCAGTACTTC. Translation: CASSRGQTSGDGETQYF.

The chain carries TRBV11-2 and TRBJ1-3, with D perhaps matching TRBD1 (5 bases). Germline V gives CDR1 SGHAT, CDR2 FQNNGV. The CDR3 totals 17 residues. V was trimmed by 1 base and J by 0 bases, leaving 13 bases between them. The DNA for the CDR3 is TGTGCCAGCAGCTTAGGCCACCGGGGGGTCTCTGGAAACACCATATATTTT. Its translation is CASSLGHRGVSGNTIYF.

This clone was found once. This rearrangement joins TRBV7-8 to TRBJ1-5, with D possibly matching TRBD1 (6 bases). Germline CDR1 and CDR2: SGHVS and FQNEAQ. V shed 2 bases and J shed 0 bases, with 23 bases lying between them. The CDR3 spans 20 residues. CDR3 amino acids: CASSLQVEGGSKHSNQPQHF. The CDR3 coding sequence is TGTGCCAGCAGCTTACAGGTGGAGGGGGGGTCCAAACATAGCAATCAGCCCCAGCATTTT.